This TCR beta chain was recovered during a study of CD8 T cells in ankylosing spondylitis (dated by TCRdb to the late 2010s). At the level of the whole study: The study set out to find disease-linked TCR variants by profiling T cell receptor beta repertoires in ankylosing spondylitis patients and healthy donors. The full study cohort comprised around 25 ankylosing spondylitis patients and roughly 100 healthy donors. Samples of peripheral blood were taken, and for ankylosing spondylitis patients, synovial fluid was collected as well. What the work shows at the level of the full study, not this receptor alone: Some motif variants were previously reported in synovial fluid and blood of reactive arthritis patients, suggesting common disease-initiation mechanisms. In peripheral blood, the disease-linked clones were found at relatively low frequencies and had a CD8+ phenotype. According to the report, matched synovial fluid samples from ankylosing spondylitis patients were significantly enriched for the disease-linked clones. Blood from ankylosing spondylitis patients appeared to be characterized by a TCR beta motif made up of about 8 highly homologous amino acid variants.

The data were produced on an Illumina HiSeq 2500. Quantitative 5'-RACE with molecular barcodes was the method used to prepare the TCR beta libraries. Under the source paper's analysis protocol: A new computational method based on a probabilistic model of VDJ rearrangement was used to identify disease-linked TCR variants. In-frame beta chains were kept once TCRdb had trimmed the public reads at Q25 with fastp and called clones with MiXCR. Identical CDR3 protein sequences are pooled into one entry, listed with their most common genes and DNA. The V and J calls shown here were made by TCRdb, not taken from the authors' results. The sample data list over 100,000 distinct CDR3 sequences, and 11% of these were observed just once. Of the sample, less than 5% is held by the ten largest clones. Of note for this clonotype: The antigen it recognizes is unknown. Qualities for individual bases were not recorded, and no much larger clone is one base off.

Clipping removes 2 bases from V and 4 bases from J, with 15 as the unmatched junction base count. From its cysteine to its phenylalanine, the CDR3 spans 18 amino acids. CDR3 DNA is the only sequence kept; it has 54 bases, read in frame from the first base. CDR1 and CDR2 were assigned from the germline V gene as SGHVS and FNYEAQ. The chain couples TRBV7-6 to TRBJ2-5; 8 bases in the middle match TRBD2. Specimen: blood, either unsorted or a sorted T cell fraction (not recorded which). This clonotype originated in a female donor with ankylosing spondylitis or in good health (not recorded which). CDR3 region: CASSLSGSGSPSGETQYF. The nucleotide sequence is given as TGTGCCAGCAGCTTAAGTGGGAGCGGGAGCCCTTCAGGAGAGACCCAGTACTTC.